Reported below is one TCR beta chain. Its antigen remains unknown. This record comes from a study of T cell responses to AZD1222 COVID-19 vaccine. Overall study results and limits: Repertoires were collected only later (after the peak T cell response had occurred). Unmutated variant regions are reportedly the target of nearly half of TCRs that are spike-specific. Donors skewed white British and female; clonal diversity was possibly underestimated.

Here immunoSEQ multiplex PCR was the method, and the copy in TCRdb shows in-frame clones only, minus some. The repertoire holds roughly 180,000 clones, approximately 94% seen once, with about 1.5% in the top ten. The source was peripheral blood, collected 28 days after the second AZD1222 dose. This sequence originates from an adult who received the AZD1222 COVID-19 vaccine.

CDR3 nucleotide sequence: TGCAGCGTTGAGAGACAAGACTATGGCTACACCTTC. Amino acid sequence: CSVERQDYGYTF. This chain joins TRBV29-1 and TRBJ1-2; D gene uncertain. Germline lookup yields CDR1 SQVTM and CDR2 ANQGSEA. This CDR3 has 12 amino acids. Trimming shortened V by 3 bases and J by 3 bases, and 8 bases separated the two germline ends.